These 5 T cell receptor beta chains were all obtained from the same sample, sequenced in a study of human T cells and chemical hapten exposure. Sample time point: pre-sensitization, week 0. This sample's treatment: therapeutic diphenylcyclopropenone sensitization with weekly scalp DPC. One entry per CDR3 protein results from TCRdb running MiXCR on the RACE reads. The sample lists roughly 110,000 distinct CDR3 sequences; around 12% were seen once. The sample here was whole blood, taken in connection with sensitization to the hapten diphenylcyclopropenone (DPC). These receptor sequences come from a woman aged 50 to 60 with alopecia areata. Some clones in this sample may be carry-over from other donors' samples.

The V gene is TRBV7-2, the J gene TRBJ2-6; TRBD2 agrees at 8 bases. Germline V CDR1 and CDR2: SGHTA, FQGNSA. J gave up 0 bases and V 2 bases, and 6 bases lay outside the gene matches. There are 18 residues in the CDR3. The CDR3: CASSLLAGQLSGANVLTF. Written as DNA, the CDR3 is TGTGCCAGCAGCTTATTAGCGGGACAACTCTCTGGGGCCAACGTCCTGACTTTC.

This clonotype was detected only a few times. The J gene is TRBJ1-5, the V gene TRBV2; no firm D call. The CDR3 runs to 15 residues. V was trimmed by 6 bases and J by 5 bases, leaving 17 bases between them. Germline CDR1 reads SNHLY; CDR2 reads FYNNEI. The DNA of the CDR3 is TGTGCCAGCAGCAATGAAGTTCTGCAGGATCAGCCCCAGCATTTT. Amino acid sequence: CASSNEVLQDQPQHF. Supplemented by reference TRBV2 and TRBJ1-5, the full variable domain reads EPEVTQTPSHQVTQMGQEVILRCVPISNHLYFYWYRQILGQKVEFLVSFYNNEISEKSEIFDDQFSVERPDGSNFTLKIRSTKLEDSAMYFCASSNEVLQDQPQHFGDGTRLSIL.

This clonotype appeared a few times. The V and J genes are TRBV11-2 and TRBJ1-4; D unresolved. V was trimmed by 7 bases and J by 6 bases, leaving 15 bases between them. The CDR3 sequence is 14 residues long. CDR1 is SGHAT and CDR2 is FQNNGV in the germline V gene. In DNA form, the CDR3 reads TGTGCCAGCACCCTGAACGGACCCGATGAAAAACTGTTTTTT. Amino acids: CASTLNGPDEKLFF.

This clonotype has a handful of counts. This chain connects TRBV12-3 or TRBV12-4 to TRBJ2-7; TRBD2 might be the D (5 bases). V lost 2 bases, J lost 6 bases, and 20 bases lay in between. This CDR3 contains 16 residues. CDR3 loop: CASSLRASGRFSEQYF. The CDR3 DNA sequence: TGTGCCAGCAGTTTACGTGCCAGCGGCCGTTTTAGCGAGCAGTACTTC.

This clonotype was counted a few times. The chain employs TRBV29-1 and TRBJ2-7, with D possibly matching TRBD1 (6 bases). Germline loops: CDR1 SQVTM, CDR2 ANQGSEA. The V end was cut by 7 bases, the J end by 2 bases, with 15 bases between. CDR3 length equals 13 residues. CDR3 residues: CSATDRNPYEQYF. Here the CDR3 DNA reads TGCAGCGCTACCGACAGGAACCCCTACGAGCAGTACTTC.